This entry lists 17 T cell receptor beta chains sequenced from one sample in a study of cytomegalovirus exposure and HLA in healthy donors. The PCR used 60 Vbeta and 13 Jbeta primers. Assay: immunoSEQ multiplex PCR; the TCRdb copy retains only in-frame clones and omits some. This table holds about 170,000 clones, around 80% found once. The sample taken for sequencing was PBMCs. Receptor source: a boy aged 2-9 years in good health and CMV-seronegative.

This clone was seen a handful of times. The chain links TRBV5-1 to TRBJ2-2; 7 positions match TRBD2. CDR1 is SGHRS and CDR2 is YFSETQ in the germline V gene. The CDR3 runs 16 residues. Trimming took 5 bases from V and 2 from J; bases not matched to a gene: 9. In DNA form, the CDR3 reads TGCGCCAGCAGTCCGGCACAGCGGGGAAACACCGGGGAGCTGTTTTTT. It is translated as CASSPAQRGNTGELFF.

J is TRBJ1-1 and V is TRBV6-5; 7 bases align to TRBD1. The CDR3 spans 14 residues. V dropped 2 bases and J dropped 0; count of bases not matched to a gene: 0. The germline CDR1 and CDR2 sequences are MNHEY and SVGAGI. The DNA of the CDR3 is TGTGCCAGCAGTTACGACAGGGTGAACACTGAAGCTTTCTTT. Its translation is CASSYDRVNTEAFF.

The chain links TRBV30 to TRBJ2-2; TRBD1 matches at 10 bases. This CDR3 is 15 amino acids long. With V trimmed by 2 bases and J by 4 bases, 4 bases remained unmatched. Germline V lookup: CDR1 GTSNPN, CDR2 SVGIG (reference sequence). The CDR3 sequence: CAWSWWTGGTGELFF. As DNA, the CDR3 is TGTGCCTGGAGTTGGTGGACAGGGGGCACCGGGGAGCTGTTTTTT.

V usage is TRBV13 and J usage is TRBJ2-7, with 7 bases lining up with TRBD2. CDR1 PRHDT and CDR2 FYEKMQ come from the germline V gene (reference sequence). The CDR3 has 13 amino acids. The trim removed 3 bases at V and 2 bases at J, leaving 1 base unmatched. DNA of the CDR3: TGTGCCAGCAGCTTGGGGACTACCTACGAGCAGTACTTC. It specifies CASSLGTTYEQYF. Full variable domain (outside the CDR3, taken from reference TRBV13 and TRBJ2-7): AAGVIQSPRHLIKEKRETATLKCYPIPRHDTVYWYQQGPGQDPQFLISFYEKMQSDKGSIPDRFSAQQFSDYHSELNMSSLELGDSALYFCASSLGTTYEQYFGPGTRLTVT.

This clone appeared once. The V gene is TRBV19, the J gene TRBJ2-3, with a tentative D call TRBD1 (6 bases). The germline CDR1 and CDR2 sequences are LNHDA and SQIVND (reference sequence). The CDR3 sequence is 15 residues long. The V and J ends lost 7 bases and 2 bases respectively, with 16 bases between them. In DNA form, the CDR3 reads TGTGCCAGTAAGAAACAGGGCGGCCCCACAGATACGCAGTATTTT. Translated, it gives CASKKQGGPTDTQYF.

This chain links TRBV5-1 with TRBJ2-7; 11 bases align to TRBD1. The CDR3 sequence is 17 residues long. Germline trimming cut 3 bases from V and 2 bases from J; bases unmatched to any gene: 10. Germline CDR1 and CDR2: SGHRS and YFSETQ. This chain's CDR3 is CASSSGQGAYRPYEQYF. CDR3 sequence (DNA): TGCGCCAGCAGCTCCGGACAGGGGGCGTATAGGCCCTACGAGCAGTACTTC.

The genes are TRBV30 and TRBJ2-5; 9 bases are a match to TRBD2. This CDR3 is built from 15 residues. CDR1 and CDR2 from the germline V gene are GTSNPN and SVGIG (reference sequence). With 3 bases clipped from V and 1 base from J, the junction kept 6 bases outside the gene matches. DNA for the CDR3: TGTGCCTGGAGGTTCGCTAGCGGGATCCAAGAGACCCAGTACTTC. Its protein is CAWRFASGIQETQYF. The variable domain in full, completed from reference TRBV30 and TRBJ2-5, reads SQTIHQWPATLVQPVGSPLSLECTVEGTSNPNLYWYRQAAGRGLQLLFYSVGIGQISSEVPQNLSASRPQDRQFILSSKKLLLSDSGFYLCAWRFASGIQETQYFGPGTRLLVL.

CDR3 residues: CASTSTNYGYTF. CDR3 nucleotide sequence: TGTGCCAGTACCTCCACAAACTATGGCTACACCTTC. The chain recombines TRBV19 with TRBJ1-2; D is uncertain. The V end lost 7 bases, the J end lost 2 bases, and 8 bases lay between the germline ends. The germline V gene encodes CDR1 LNHDA and CDR2 SQIVND (reference sequence). The length of the CDR3 is 12 residues.

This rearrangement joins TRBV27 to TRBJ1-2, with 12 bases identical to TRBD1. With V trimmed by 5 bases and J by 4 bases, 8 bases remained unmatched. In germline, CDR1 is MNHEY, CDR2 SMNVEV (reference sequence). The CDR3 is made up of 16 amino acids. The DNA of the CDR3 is TGTGCCAGCAGTCTCACCGGGACAGGGGGCGTCTATGGCTACACCTTC. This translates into CASSLTGTGGVYGYTF.

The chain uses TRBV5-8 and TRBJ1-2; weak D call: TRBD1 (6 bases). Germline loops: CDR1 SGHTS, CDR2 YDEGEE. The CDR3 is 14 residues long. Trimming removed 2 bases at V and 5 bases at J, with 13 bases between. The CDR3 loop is CASSFVQGPYGYTF. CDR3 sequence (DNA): TGTGCCAGCAGCTTCGTACAGGGCCCTTATGGCTACACCTTC.

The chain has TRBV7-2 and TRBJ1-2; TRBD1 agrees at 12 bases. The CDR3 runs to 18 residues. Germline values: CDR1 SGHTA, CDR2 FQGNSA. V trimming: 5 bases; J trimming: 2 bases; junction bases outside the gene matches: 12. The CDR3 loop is CASSKSPGTGGGNYGYTF. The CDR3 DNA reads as TGTGCCAGCAGCAAGAGTCCCGGGACAGGGGGCGGAAACTATGGCTACACCTTC.

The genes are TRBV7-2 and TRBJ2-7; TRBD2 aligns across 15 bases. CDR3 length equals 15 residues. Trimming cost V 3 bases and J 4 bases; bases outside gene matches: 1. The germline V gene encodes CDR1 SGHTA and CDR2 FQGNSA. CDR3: CASSLGLAGGYEQYF. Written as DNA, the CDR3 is TGTGCCAGCAGCTTGGGACTAGCGGGAGGTTACGAGCAGTACTTC.

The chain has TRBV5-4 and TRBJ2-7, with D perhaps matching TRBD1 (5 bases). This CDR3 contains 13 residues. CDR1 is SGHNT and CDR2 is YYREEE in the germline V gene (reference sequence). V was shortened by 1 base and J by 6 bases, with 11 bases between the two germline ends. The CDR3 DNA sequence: TGTGCCAGCAGCTTGACAGGTTTCGGCGAGCAGTACTTC. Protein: CASSLTGFGEQYF.

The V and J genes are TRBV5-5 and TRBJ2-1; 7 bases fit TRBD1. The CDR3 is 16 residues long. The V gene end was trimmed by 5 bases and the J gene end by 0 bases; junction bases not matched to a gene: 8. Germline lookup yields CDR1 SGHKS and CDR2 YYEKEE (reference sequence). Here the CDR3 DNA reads TGTGCCAGCAGAACTGCTGACAGGGCCTCCTACAATGAGCAGTTCTTC. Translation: CASRTADRASYNEQFF.

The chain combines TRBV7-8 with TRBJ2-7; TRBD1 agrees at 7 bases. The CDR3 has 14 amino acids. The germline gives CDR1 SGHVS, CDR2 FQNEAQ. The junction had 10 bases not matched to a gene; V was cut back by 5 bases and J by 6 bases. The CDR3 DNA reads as TGTGCCAGCAGCCAGAATACAGGGGCAGTCGAGCAGTACGTC. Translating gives CASSQNTGAVEQYV.

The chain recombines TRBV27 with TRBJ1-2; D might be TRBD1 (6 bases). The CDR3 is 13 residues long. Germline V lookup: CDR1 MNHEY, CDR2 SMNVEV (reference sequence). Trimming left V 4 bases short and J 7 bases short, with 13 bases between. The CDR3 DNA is TGTGCCAGCAGTTCGACAGGTGTTGGTGGCTACACCTTC. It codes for CASSSTGVGGYTF.

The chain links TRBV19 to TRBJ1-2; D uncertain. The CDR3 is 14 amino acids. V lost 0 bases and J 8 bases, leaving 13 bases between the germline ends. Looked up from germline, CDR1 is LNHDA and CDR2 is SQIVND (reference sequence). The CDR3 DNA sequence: TGTGCCAGTAGTATAGAGGGCAGAGATCTGGGCTACACCTTC. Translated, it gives CASSIEGRDLGYTF.